This T cell receptor beta chain was captured by sequencing in a study of blood T cell repertoires in COVID-19. Background on the study: Material from acute and convalescent COVID-19 was sourced from the United States, Italy and Spain. In each case, the material was cDNA or gDNA derived from T cells, B-cell-depleted T cells, or PBMCs.

Under the authors' procedure: Nucleated cell counts were estimated from reference gene primer amplification. Profiled with immunoSEQ multiplex PCR; TCRdb holds only in-frame clones, not every one. V, J and clone size were drawn from that table, and D and trimming were deduced from the DNA. The sample gives 240,000 or so clones, around 87% of which show up once; 3% to 3.5% is in the top ten. The CDR3 sequence is 15 residues long. Germline values: CDR1 SGDLS, CDR2 YYNGEE. V was shortened by 4 bases and J by 5 bases, with 18 bases between the two germline ends. The material sequenced was peripheral blood. The rearrangement links TRBV9 to TRBJ1-1, with D maybe TRBD1 (5 bases). The source of this sequence is a woman in her twenties or thirties who had recovered from COVID-19. The DNA for the CDR3 is TGTGCCAGCAGCCCCCAGCCACGGGGGTTAACTGAAGCTTTCTTT. Its protein is CASSPQPRGLTEAFF.